The T cell receptor beta chain under discussion was sequenced for a study of Graves' ophthalmopathy and Graves' hyperthyroidism (dated by TCRdb to the late 2010s). Some background on the complete study: Peripheral blood samples were taken at the time of initial diagnosis, before any treatment was given. To tell Graves' ophthalmopathy apart from Graves' hyperthyroidism, and to predict which patients would progress to ophthalmopathy, the study relied on TCR beta repertoire signatures. In total, 135 blood samples were TCR-sequenced: under 45 ophthalmopathy, 75 hyperthyroidism and around 17 hyperthyroidism-to-ophthalmopathy patients. To explore V-J signatures that distinguish ophthalmopathy from hyperthyroidism, a discovery set of around 100 patients was enrolled, made up of 40 to 45 with ophthalmopathy and under 65 with stable hyperthyroidism. The independent validation cohort included 18 to 20 hyperthyroidism patients plus 17 patients who later progressed from hyperthyroidism to ophthalmopathy. In more than five hyperthyroidism patients, T-cell repertoires of thyroid tissue and blood were compared. Following sampling, methimazole starting at 30 mg daily was administered to hyperthyroidism patients, and high-dose intravenous methylprednisolone was administered to ophthalmopathy patients. The 80 to 100 discovery patients were randomly divided into training and test sets at a 7:3 ratio. Findings and caveats that apply to the study as a whole: In validation, the model predicted ophthalmopathy progression with about 64% sensitivity and approximately 78% specificity; roughly 12 predicted patients were CT-confirmed with GO in a median of approximately six months. In cross-validation, the 13-signature model distinguished ophthalmopathy from stable hyperthyroidism with roughly 90% sensitivity and 81.08% specificity, and in the test set the corresponding values were approximately 80% and 75%. Sample size was not predetermined statistically, and investigators were not blinded to group allocation. Among expanded thyroid clonotypes with frequency above 0.001, most also showed up in blood, which suggests that blood repertoires may reflect the thyroid immune response.

This clonotype was seen ten or more times. It has no known antigen specificity. Within one base of it there is no much larger clone, and no base qualities were kept. TCR beta CDR3 regions were amplified from RNA transcripts for repertoire sequencing. HTBI primers and the Qiagen OneStep RT-PCR kit were used in a first-round RT-PCR, which was followed by a second-round multiplex PCR, size selection and purification. The libraries underwent paired-end sequencing with 100 bp reads on an Illumina HiSeq2000. Per the original workflow: SOAPnuke was used to process the reads, removing any read that contained adapters or uncalled bases, had a mean Phred below 15, or lacked an exact match to the constant primer or identifier. COPE v1.2.5 was used to merge high-quality paired reads. Unique nucleotide sequences were defined as clonotypes and aligned to IMGT TRB V, D and J references using MiTCR v1.1. Analysis was restricted to V-J combinations with a frequency above 0.0001, which covered about 99% of repertoires. For each V-J combination, a TCR clonal expansion and chaos score was defined as F50 clonal expansion divided by the chaos observed in the TCRdist matrix. Welch's t-statistics and random forest were used to reduce features to approximately 13 V-J combinations, which were fed into a naive Bayes classifier. The Morisita-Horn index was used to measure how similar the thyroid and blood repertoires were. The public sequencing data were trimmed at Q25 with fastp and processed into clonotypes with MiXCR by TCRdb, which kept only in-frame beta chains. Under each unique CDR3 protein, matching rows form one entry showing the most common genes and DNA. TCRdb, not the authors, supplied the V and J calls. The sample data list some 160,000 distinct CDR3 sequences, and around 40% of these were observed just once. The ten largest make up roughly 8.9% of the sample.

Ophthalmopathy patients were characterized by moderately to severely active disease, a Clinical Activity Score of at least 3, a NOSPECS grade of at least 4, and a disease duration under 3 months. Anyone with other autoimmune diseases, uncontrolled infections, pregnancy or lactation was excluded from the study. Clinical symptoms, serum thyroxine, TRAb, thyroid ultrasound and orbital computed tomography formed the basis of the diagnosis. PBMCs were isolated from more than 8 ml of fresh peripheral blood by Ficoll-Paque density gradient centrifugation. Total RNA was extracted with Trizol reagent and quality-checked on an Agilent 2100 Bioanalyzer. Counted from cysteine to phenylalanine, this CDR3 has 13 amino acids. Only the CDR3 region is kept as DNA, spanning 39 bases read in frame from base 1. CDR1 DFQATT and CDR2 SNEGSKA are derived from the germline V gene (reference sequence).

The TCR comes from a man aged 30 to 45 with Graves' ophthalmopathy. Donor details come from another sample of the same person, matched by shared clones. The sequence links TRBV20-1 to TRBJ2-7; the D element might be TRBD1 or TRBD2, as each aligns at 5 bases. The sample taken for sequencing was peripheral blood. The CDR3 here reads CRVPGQLSYEQYF. The DNA sequence is as follows: TGCAGGGTACCGGGGCAGTTATCCTACGAGCAGTACTTC.